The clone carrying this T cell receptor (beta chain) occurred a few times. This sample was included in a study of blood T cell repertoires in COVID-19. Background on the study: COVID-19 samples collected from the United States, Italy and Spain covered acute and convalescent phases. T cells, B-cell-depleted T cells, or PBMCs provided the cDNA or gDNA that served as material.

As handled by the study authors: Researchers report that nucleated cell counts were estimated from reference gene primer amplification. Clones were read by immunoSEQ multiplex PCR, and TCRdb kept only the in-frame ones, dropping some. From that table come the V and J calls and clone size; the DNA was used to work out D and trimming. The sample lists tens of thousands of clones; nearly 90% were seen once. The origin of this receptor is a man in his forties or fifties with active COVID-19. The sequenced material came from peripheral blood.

CDR3 sequence (DNA): TGCGCCAGCAGTTGGCCCCAAAACATTCAGTACTTC. It codes for CASSWPQNIQYF. V gene TRBV5-1 combines with J gene TRBJ2-4, with no clear D. The CDR3 is 12 residues long. Germline loops: CDR1 SGHRS, CDR2 YFSETQ. With 5 bases removed from V and 5 bases from J, the gap between germline ends came to 8 bases.